The 14 T cell receptor beta chains presented below share a single source sample, sequenced in a study of blood T cell repertoires in COVID-19. Libraries were prepared by immunoSEQ multiplex PCR; TCRdb keeps only in-frame clonotypes and omits some of them. The sample consists of 200,000 to 300,000 clones, more than 80% of them appearing once. The specimen was peripheral blood. All receptors derive from a woman of 80 years or more with COVID-19, enrolled during active disease.

The J gene is TRBJ2-1, the V gene TRBV12-3 or TRBV12-4; D remains ambiguous. The CDR3 has 13 amino acids. The V end was cut by 0 bases, the J end by 9 bases, with 9 bases between. The CDR3 DNA reads as TGTGCCAGCAGTTTAGCGGGCGTGGGTGAGCAGTTCTTC. Translation gives CASSLAGVGEQFF.

The chain combines TRBV5-1 with TRBJ2-3, with 8 bases that match TRBD1. CDR1 and CDR2 from the germline V gene are SGHRS and YFSETQ. Trimming at V came to 3 bases and at J to 9 bases, leaving 9 bases not matched to a gene. This CDR3 is built from 14 residues. The CDR3 DNA is TGCGCCAGCAGCTCGACGACAGGGGATCTAACGCAGTATTTT. It encodes CASSSTTGDLTQYF.

V is TRBV18 and J is TRBJ2-1; TRBD2 matches 8 bases. Germline V gives CDR1 KGHSH, CDR2 LQKENI. The CDR3 sequence is 15 residues long. V trimming: 3 bases; J trimming: 5 bases; junction bases outside the gene matches: 6. For the CDR3, the DNA is TGTGCCAGCTCACCGAGCGCGGGGGGCCACAATGAGCAGTTCTTC. This gives the protein CASSPSAGGHNEQFF.

This clone occurred once. The gene calls are TRBV5-1 and TRBJ1-2, with D perhaps TRBD1 (6 bases). V dropped 6 bases and J dropped 8 bases, with 23 bases sitting between them. The CDR3 sequence is 15 residues long. CDR1 and CDR2 from the germline V gene are SGHRS and YFSETQ. The CDR3 here is CASKAQERRGHGYTF. CDR3 nucleotides: TGCGCCAGCAAAGCACAGGAACGCAGGGGCCACGGCTACACCTTC.

The chain couples TRBV5-6 to TRBJ1-6; D gene ambiguous. Germline V gene data show CDR1 as SGHDT and CDR2 as YYEEEE. The ends were cut back, 0 bases at V and 7 bases at J, with 20 bases in the middle. The CDR3 is made up of 18 amino acids. The CDR3: CASSLVEGYTDRNSPLHF. CDR3 nucleotides: TGTGCCAGCAGCTTGGTGGAGGGTTATACCGACCGAAATTCACCCCTCCACTTT. Combining the CDR3 with reference TRBV5-6 and TRBJ1-6 gives the whole variable domain DAGVTQSPTHLIKTRGQQVTLRCSPKSGHDTVSWYQQALGQGPQFIFQYYEEEERQRGNFPDRFSGHQFPNYSSELNVNALLLGDSALYLCASSLVEGYTDRNSPLHFGNGTRLTVT.

The V gene is TRBV23-1, the J gene TRBJ2-4; 9 bases align to TRBD2. TRBV23-1 is identified as an open reading frame with a role that is uncertain. The ends lost 1 base at V and 9 bases at J; junction bases unmatched: 13. CDR3 size: 17 residues. The chain's CDR3 is CASSQFGRAGGPSIQYF. The CDR3, as DNA: TGCGCCAGCAGTCAATTTGGTCGGGCGGGAGGGCCAAGCATTCAGTACTTC.

The rearrangement links TRBV5-6 to TRBJ1-6; the D gene is possibly TRBD1 (5 bases). This CDR3 spans 16 amino acids. Germline CDR1 SGHDT, CDR2 YYEEEE. The V and J ends lost 0 bases and 2 bases respectively, with 9 bases between them. CDR3 amino acids: CASSLAGGTYNSPLHF. CDR3 sequence (DNA): TGTGCCAGCAGCTTGGCCGGGGGAACCTATAATTCACCCCTCCACTTT. Based on the CDR3 plus reference TRBV5-6 and TRBJ1-6, the full variable domain is DAGVTQSPTHLIKTRGQQVTLRCSPKSGHDTVSWYQQALGQGPQFIFQYYEEEERQRGNFPDRFSGHQFPNYSSELNVNALLLGDSALYLCASSLAGGTYNSPLHFGNGTRLTVT.

V usage is TRBV4-2 and J usage is TRBJ2-7; 9 nucleotides agree with TRBD2. CDR1 and CDR2 from the germline V gene are LGHNA and YNFKEQ. V shed 3 bases, J shed 11 bases, and the junction held 14 bases outside the gene matches. This CDR3 has 15 amino acids. DNA for the CDR3: TGTGCCAGCAGCCAGGAATTTAGCGGGAGAACCCCCAAGTACTTC. This gives the protein CASSQEFSGRTPKYF.

The rearrangement uses TRBV7-3 and TRBJ2-7, with 7 bases aligning to TRBD2. This CDR3 spans 14 amino acids. CDR1 and CDR2 (germline): SGHTA, FQGTGA. The V gene end was trimmed by 0 bases and the J gene end by 5 bases; junction bases not matched to a gene: 4. The CDR3: CASSLTGGRDEQYF. As DNA, the CDR3 is TGTGCCAGCAGCTTAACGGGCGGGAGAGACGAGCAGTACTTC.

In its sample, this clone was seen once. This chain joins TRBV5-1 and TRBJ1-1, with D maybe TRBD1 (5 bases). The germline CDR1 and CDR2 sequences are SGHRS and YFSETQ. The CDR3 contains 14 residues. Trimming removed 4 bases from V and 5 bases from J, with 15 bases in between. The CDR3 bases are TGCGCCAGCAGCGGGGGAGGGGTTGGGACTGAAGCTTTCTTT. It encodes CASSGGGVGTEAFF.

The J gene is TRBJ2-2, the V gene TRBV6-2 or TRBV6-3; TRBD2 is a possible D gene (6 bases). There are 17 residues in the CDR3. In germline, CDR1 is MNHEY, CDR2 SVGEGT. V was cut by 4 bases and J by 7 bases, with 22 bases left in between. CDR3 residues: CASSSPMGRPGGGELFF. CDR3 bases: TGTGCCAGCAGTTCCCCTATGGGCCGGCCCGGGGGCGGGGAGCTGTTTTTT.

The chain employs TRBV4-1 and TRBJ2-3, with 7 bases lining up with TRBD2. With 0 bases clipped from V and 3 bases from J, the junction kept 12 bases outside the gene matches. The CDR3 runs 18 residues. CDR1 is MGHRA, CDR2 YSYEKL, per germline. The CDR3 nucleotides read TGCGCCAGCAGCCAAGAGGGGTTGGGATATAGCGGGACAGATACGCAGTATTTT. Amino acids: CASSQEGLGYSGTDTQYF.

The V gene is TRBV28, the J gene TRBJ1-3, with D perhaps TRBD1 (5 bases). The CDR3 totals 15 residues. V gave up 5 bases and J gave up 1 base, with 12 bases separating them. The germline V gene has CDR1 MDHEN and CDR2 SYDVKM. For the CDR3, the DNA is TGTGCCAGCAGTCCTCTCCAGGGTTCTGGAAACACCATATATTTT. It codes for CASSPLQGSGNTIYF.

The chain employs TRBV5-1 and TRBJ1-1; TRBD1 matches at 9 bases. With 4 bases clipped from V and 0 bases from J, the junction kept 4 bases outside the gene matches. Germline V gene sequence: CDR1 SGHRS, CDR2 YFSETQ. This CDR3 has 15 residues. CDR3 region: CASSRTGGLNTEAFF. The CDR3 coding sequence is TGCGCCAGCAGCCGTACAGGGGGCCTGAACACTGAAGCTTTCTTT. Full variable domain (rest looked up from reference TRBV5-1 and TRBJ1-1): KAGVTQTPRYLIKTRGQQVTLSCSPISGHRSVSWYQQTPGQGLQFLFEYFSETQRNKGNFPGRFSGRQFSNSRSEMNVSTLELGDSALYLCASSRTGGLNTEAFFGQGTRLTVV.